This T cell receptor beta chain was retrieved from a study of regulatory T cells in long-lasting Graves disease. Study details: Graves' cases, newly diagnosed, had used antithyroid drugs under 3 months.

Specified time point: newly diagnosed GD, antithyroid drugs for less than 3 months. The TCR library was made from RNA extracted from PBMCs. Patients came from an endocrinology department in Xi'an, China. Construction of the TCR beta libraries employed iRepertoire HTBI primers in conjunction with Arm-PCR of CDR3 regions. TCRdb re-called the multiplex PCR reads through MiXCR, storing one row per CDR3 protein. The sample consists of about 500,000 distinct CDR3 sequences, 15% to 20% of them appearing once. Overall study results and limits: Patients with persistent Graves' had lower TCR diversity than newly diagnosed patients.

The V and J ends lost 4 bases and 3 bases, in that order; junction bases with no gene match: 10. Germline V gives CDR1 MNHNS, CDR2 SASEGT. The CDR3 is 17 amino acids. This clonotype has a count of ten or more. The antigen remains unidentified. These data were also filed under a second study, of T cells in Graves' hyperthyroidism and ophthalmopathy.

This TCR was sampled from a man in his forties or fifties with Graves disease. Sequencing used peripheral blood mononuclear cells (PBMCs), obtained at new diagnosis, from a patient treated with antithyroid drugs. V is TRBV6-1 and J is TRBJ1-5; 9 bases fit TRBD1. CDR3 nucleotides: TGTGCCAGCAGTGGTCCGGGGACAGGGTCTGCCAATCAGCCCCAGCATTTT. Protein product: CASSGPGTGSANQPQHF.